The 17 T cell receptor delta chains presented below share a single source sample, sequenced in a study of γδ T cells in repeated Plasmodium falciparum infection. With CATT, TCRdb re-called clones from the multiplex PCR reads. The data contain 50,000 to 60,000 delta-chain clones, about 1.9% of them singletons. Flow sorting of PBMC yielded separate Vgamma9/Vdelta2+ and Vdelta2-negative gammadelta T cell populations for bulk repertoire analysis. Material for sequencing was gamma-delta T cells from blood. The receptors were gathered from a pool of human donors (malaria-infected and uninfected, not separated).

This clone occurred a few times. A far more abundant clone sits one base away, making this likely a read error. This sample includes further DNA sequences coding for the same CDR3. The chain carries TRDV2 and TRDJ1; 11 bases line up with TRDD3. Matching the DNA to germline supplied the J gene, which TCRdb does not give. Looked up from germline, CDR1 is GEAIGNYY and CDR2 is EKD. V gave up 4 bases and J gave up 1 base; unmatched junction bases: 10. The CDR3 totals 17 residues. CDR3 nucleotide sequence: TGTGCCTGTGATACCCTCCCGCTGGGGGATACCACCGATAAACTCATCTTT. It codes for CACDTLPLGDTTDKLIF.

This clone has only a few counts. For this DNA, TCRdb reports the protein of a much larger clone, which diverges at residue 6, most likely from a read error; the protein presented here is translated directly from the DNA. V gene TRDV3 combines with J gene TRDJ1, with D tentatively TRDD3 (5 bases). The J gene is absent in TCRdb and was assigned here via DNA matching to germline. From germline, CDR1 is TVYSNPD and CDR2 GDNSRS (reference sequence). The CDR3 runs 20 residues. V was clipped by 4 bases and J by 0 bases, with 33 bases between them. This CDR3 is CAYKTCWVATVSTYTDKLIF. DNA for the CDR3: TGTGCCTACAAAACCTGCTGGGTTGCCACCGTATCCACTTACACCGATAAACTCATCTTT.

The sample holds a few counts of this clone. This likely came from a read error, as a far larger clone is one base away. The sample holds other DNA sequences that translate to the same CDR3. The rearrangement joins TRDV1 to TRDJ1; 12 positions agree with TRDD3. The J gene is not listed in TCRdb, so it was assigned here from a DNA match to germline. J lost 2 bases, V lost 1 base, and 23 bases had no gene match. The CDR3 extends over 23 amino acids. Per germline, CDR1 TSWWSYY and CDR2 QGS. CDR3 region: CALGERTPPSSGGYAPYTDKLIF. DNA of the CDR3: TGTGCTCTTGGGGAACGGACCCCGCCTTCGTCTGGGGGATACGCTCCCTATACCGATAAACTCATCTTT.

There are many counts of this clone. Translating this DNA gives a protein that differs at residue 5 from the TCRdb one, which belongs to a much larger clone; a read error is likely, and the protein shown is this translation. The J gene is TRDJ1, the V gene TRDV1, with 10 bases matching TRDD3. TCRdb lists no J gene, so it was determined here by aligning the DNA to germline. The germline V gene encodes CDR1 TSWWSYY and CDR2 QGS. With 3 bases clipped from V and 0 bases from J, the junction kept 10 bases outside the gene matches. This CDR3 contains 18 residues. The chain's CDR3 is CALGDPYWGIGDTDKLIF. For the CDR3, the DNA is TGTGCTCTTGGGGACCCCTACTGGGGGATTGGGGACACCGATAAACTCATCTTT.

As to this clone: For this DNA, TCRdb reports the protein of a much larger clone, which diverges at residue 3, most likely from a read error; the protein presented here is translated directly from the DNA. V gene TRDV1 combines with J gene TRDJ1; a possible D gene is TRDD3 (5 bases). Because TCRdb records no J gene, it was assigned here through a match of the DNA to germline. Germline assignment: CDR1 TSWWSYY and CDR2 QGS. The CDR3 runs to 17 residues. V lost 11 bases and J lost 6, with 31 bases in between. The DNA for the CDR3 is TGTGCTTTTTGTCTGATCCATGACTGGCGTCGGGACCATAAACTCATCTTT. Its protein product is CAFCLIHDWRRDHKLIF.

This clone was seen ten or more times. CDR3 nucleotides: TGTGCCTTCCTTCCCACCTCCTTCATACTGGGGGATATCGCGGGAAACGATAAACTCATCTTT. It specifies CAFLPTSFILGDIAGNDKLIF. The chain recombines TRDV3 with TRDJ1, with 11 bases lining up with TRDD3. There are 21 residues in the CDR3. The ends lost 3 bases at V and 4 bases at J; junction bases unmatched: 28. Germline CDR1 and CDR2: TVYSNPD and GDNSRS (reference sequence).

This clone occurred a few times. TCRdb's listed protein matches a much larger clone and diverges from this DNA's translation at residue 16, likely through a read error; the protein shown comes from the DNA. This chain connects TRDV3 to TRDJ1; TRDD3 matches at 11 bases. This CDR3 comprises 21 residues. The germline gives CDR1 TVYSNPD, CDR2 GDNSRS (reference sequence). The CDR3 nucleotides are TGTGCCTTCCAAACTCCCTTCCTCTTCCTTTCGCCTTGGGGGATACGAGGGAAACTAATCTTT. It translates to CAFQTPFLFLSPWGIRGKLIF.

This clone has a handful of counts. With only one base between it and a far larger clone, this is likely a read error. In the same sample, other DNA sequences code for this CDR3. The CDR3 region has the DNA TGTGCCTTTGGAAGCCTACGTGGAATACGCTATAAACTCATCTTT. Its protein product is CAFGSLRGIRYKLIF. The gene calls are TRDV3 and TRDJ1, with D perhaps matching TRDD2 or TRDD3 (5 bases each). The V end lost 2 bases, the J end lost 6 bases, and 22 bases lay between the germline ends. The CDR3 has 15 amino acids. The germline gives CDR1 TVYSNPD, CDR2 GDNSRS (reference sequence).

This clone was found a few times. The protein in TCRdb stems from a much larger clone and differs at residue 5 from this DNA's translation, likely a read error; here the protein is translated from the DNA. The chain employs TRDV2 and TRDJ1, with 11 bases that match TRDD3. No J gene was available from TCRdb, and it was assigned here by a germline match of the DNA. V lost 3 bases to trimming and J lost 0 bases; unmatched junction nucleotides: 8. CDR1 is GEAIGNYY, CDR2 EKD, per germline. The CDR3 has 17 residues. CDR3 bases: TGTGCCTGTGACTTCTTACTGGGGGATAAGAACACCGATAAACTCATCTTT. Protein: CACDFLLGDKNTDKLIF.

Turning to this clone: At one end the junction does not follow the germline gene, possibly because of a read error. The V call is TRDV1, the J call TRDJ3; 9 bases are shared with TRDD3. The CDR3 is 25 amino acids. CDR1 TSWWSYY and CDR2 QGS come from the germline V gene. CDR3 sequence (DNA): TGTGCTCTTGGGGGACTACCCGTACGCGTGGGGGATAAAAGGGCTGATTCCTGGGACACCCGACAGATGTTCTTC. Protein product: CALGGLPVRVGDKRADSWDTRQMFF.

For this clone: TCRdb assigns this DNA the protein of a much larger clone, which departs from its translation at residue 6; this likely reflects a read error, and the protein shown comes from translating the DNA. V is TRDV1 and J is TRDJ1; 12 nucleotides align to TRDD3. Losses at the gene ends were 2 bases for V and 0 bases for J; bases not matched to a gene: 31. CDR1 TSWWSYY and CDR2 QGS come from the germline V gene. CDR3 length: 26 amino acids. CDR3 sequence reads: CALGEVSLLRIYWGIPVVSDTDKLIF. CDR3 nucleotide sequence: TGTGCTCTTGGGGAAGTGTCACTCCTACGCATTTACTGGGGGATACCGGTGGTTTCTGACACCGATAAACTCATCTTT.

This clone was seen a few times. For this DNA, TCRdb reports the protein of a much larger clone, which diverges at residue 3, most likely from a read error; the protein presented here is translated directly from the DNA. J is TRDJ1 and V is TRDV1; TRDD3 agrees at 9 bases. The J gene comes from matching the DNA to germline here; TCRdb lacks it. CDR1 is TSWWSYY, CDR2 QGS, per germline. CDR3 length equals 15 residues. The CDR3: CAPGEPGDTTDKLIF. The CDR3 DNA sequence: TGTGCTCCTGGGGAACCCGGGGATACGACCGATAAACTCATCTTT.

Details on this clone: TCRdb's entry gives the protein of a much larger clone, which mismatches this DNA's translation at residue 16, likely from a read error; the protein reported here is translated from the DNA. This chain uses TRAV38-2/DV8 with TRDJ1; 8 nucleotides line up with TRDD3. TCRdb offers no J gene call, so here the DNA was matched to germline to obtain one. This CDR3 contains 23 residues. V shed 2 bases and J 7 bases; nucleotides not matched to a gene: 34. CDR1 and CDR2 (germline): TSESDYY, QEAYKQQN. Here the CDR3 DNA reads TGTGCTTATAGGAGTATAGAACTATTCCCCCTATTACTGGGGGCCAGACCTGGAGGTAAACTCATCTTT. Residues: CAYRSIELFPLLLGARPGGKLIF.

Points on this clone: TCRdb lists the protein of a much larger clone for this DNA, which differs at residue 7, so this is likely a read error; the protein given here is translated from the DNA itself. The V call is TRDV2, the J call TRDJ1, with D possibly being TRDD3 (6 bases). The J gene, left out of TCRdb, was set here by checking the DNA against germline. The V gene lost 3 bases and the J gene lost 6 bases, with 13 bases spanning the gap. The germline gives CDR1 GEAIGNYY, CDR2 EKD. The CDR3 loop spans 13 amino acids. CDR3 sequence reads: CACDLLRDNKLIF. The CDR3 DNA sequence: TGTGCCTGTGACCTACTGAGGGATAATAAACTCATCTTT.

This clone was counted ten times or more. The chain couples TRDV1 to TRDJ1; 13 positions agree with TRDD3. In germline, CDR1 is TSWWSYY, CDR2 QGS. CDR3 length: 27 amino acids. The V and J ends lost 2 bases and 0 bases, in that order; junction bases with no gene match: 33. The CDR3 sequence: CALGENYGLPTNILGDTLPFYTDKLIF. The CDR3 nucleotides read TGTGCTCTTGGGGAAAATTATGGCCTTCCTACTAACATACTGGGGGATACGCTCCCGTTTTACACCGATAAACTCATCTTT.

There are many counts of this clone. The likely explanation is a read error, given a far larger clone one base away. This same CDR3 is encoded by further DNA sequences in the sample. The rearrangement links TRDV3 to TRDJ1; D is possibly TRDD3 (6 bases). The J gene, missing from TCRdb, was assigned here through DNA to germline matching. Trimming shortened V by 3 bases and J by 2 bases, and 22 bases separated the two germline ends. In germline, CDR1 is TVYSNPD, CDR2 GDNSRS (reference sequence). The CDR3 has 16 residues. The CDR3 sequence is CAFKYWVFFSTDKLIF. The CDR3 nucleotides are TGTGCCTTCAAGTACTGGGTCTTTTTTTCGACCGATAAACTCATCTTT.

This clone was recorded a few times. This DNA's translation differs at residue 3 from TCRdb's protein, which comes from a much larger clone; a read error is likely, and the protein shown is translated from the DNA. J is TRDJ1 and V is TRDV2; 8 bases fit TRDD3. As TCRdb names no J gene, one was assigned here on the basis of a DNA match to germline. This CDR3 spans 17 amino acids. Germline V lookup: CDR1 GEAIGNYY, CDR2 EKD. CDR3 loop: CAYDTLLGGENTDKLIF. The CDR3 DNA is TGTGCCTATGACACCTTACTGGGGGGGGAGAACACCGATAAACTCATCTTT.